The 9 T cell receptor beta chains reported below all come from one sample, sequenced in a study of T cells in Graves' hyperthyroidism and ophthalmopathy. It was RNA transcripts that yielded the amplified TCR beta CDR3 regions. When the TCR CDR3 underwent first-round RT-PCR, the HTBI primer set was used. TCRdb independently ran MiXCR on the multiplex PCR reads; one entry per CDR3 protein. In the table there are 500,000 to 650,000 distinct CDR3 sequences, around 43% of which are singletons. The source material was peripheral blood or thyroid tissue (not recorded which). These receptors were taken from an adult woman with Graves' disease, either hyperthyroidism or ophthalmopathy (not recorded which).

The J gene is TRBJ2-7, the V gene TRBV15; no clear D. Germline loops: CDR1 LNHNV, CDR2 YYDKDF (reference sequence). Deletions cut 1 base from V and 6 bases from J, with 10 bases between. CDR3 length equals 13 residues. The CDR3 here is CATSRGWGGEQYF. Written as DNA, the CDR3 is TGTGCCACCAGCAGAGGTTGGGGTGGCGAGCAGTACTTC.

This clonotype was counted a few times. The V gene is TRBV5-1, the J gene TRBJ2-1, with D possibly TRBD2 on 6 matching bases. Per germline, CDR1 SGHRS and CDR2 YFSETQ. The V gene lost 2 bases and the J gene lost 8 bases, with 11 bases spanning the gap. This CDR3 region has 13 residues. CDR3 nucleotide sequence: TGCGCCAGCAGCTTCCGACTAGTCGATGAGCAGTTCTTC. Translation: CASSFRLVDEQFF.

The chain recombines TRBV24-1 with TRBJ2-5, with 9 bases aligning to TRBD2. The trim removed 3 bases at V and 4 bases at J, leaving 5 bases unmatched. Per the germline V gene, CDR1 is KGHDR and CDR2 is SFDVKD. The CDR3 contains 15 residues. The CDR3 nucleotides are TGTGCCACCAGTGATGGTGGTAGCGGGGGAGAGACCCAGTACTTC. Protein product: CATSDGGSGGETQYF.

This clonotype was found many times. The rearrangement uses TRBV9 and TRBJ1-5; D not resolved. The germline V and J ends were trimmed by 0 bases and 5 bases, with 9 bases remaining between them. The V gene's germline CDR1 is SGDLS and CDR2 YYNGEE. This CDR3 is built from 14 residues. CDR3 bases: TGTGCCAGCAGCGTAGGGGGTATCGATCAGCCCCAGCATTTT. Encoded protein: CASSVGGIDQPQHF.

The CDR3 DNA reads TGTGCCAGCAGTGAACGTGGGACACAAGAGACCCAGTACTTC. Its translation: CASSERGTQETQYF. This chain uses TRBV2 with TRBJ2-5; D perhaps matches TRBD1 (6 bases). This CDR3 contains 14 residues. CDR1 is SNHLY, CDR2 FYNNEI, per germline. Trimming took off 2 bases at V and 2 bases at J, with 9 bases between the two ends.

This clonotype was counted a few times. This chain uses TRBV29-1 with TRBJ2-7; a weak D match, TRBD2 (5 bases). There are 14 residues in the CDR3. Germline V CDR1 and CDR2: SQVTM, ANQGSEA. Between the trimmed V and J ends, which lost 0 bases and 2 bases, there was a span of 11 bases. The CDR3 loop is CSVEDGRDAYEQYF. CDR3 DNA: TGCAGCGTTGAAGACGGACGGGATGCCTACGAGCAGTACTTC.

With respect to this clonotype: Mismatch with germline at one junction end may stem from a read error. This chain links TRBV7-9 with TRBJ2-5, with 7 bases identical to TRBD2. The germline CDR1 and CDR2 sequences are SEHNR and FQNEAQ (reference sequence). CDR3 length equals 14 residues. The CDR3 DNA follows: TGCGCCAGCACCGAGGTGGGGGAGGGAGAGACCCAGTACTTC. Its translation is CASTEVGEGETQYF. Full variable domain (outside the CDR3, taken from reference TRBV7-9 and TRBJ2-5): DTGVSQNPRHKITKRGQNVTFRCDPISEHNRLYWYRQTLGQGPEFLTYFQNEAQLEKSRLLSDRFSAERPKGSFSTLEIQRTEQGDSAMYLCASTEVGEGETQYFGPGTRLLVL.

The CDR3, as DNA: TGCAGTGCTAGAGCCTTGACAGGCGAGACCTCCTATGGCTACACCTTC. Translation: CSARALTGETSYGYTF. The chain combines TRBV20-1 with TRBJ1-2, with D tentatively TRBD1 (6 bases). CDR1 DFQATT and CDR2 SNEGSKA come from the germline V gene (reference sequence). The V end lost 1 base, the J end lost 4 bases, and 19 bases lay between the germline ends. The CDR3 is made up of 16 amino acids.

CDR3 protein: CSVEDLVNLNTEAFF. In DNA, the CDR3 is TGCAGCGTTGAAGATCTCGTCAACTTGAACACTGAAGCTTTCTTT. The V call is TRBV29-1, the J call TRBJ1-1; D unclear. The CDR3 runs to 15 residues. Trimming cost V 0 bases and J 0 bases, with 11 bases left between them. Germline CDR1 SQVTM, CDR2 ANQGSEA.